One sample yielded the 11 T cell receptor beta chains listed below, sequenced in a study of blood T cell repertoires in COVID-19. The data were produced by immunoSEQ multiplex PCR, yet TCRdb's version contains in-frame clones alone and is incomplete. The table includes some 42,000 clones, around four fifths detected once. Specimen: peripheral blood. The receptors shown here come from a man in his fifties or sixties with active COVID-19.

The chain couples TRBV19 to TRBJ1-1; 12 positions agree with TRBD1. The CDR3 contains 16 residues. Trimming at V came to 5 bases and at J to 5 bases, leaving 9 bases not matched to a gene. Germline V gene sequence: CDR1 LNHDA, CDR2 SQIVND (reference sequence). CDR3 sequence (DNA): TGTGCCAGTAGTCCTCGGGACAGGGGGCCGAGTACTGAAGCTTTCTTT. It specifies CASSPRDRGPSTEAFF.

The rearrangement joins TRBV24-1 to TRBJ2-1; 14 bases fit TRBD2. V trimming: 3 bases; J trimming: 11 bases; junction bases outside the gene matches: 14. CDR1 KGHDR and CDR2 SFDVKD come from the germline V gene. The CDR3 contains 18 residues. The CDR3 DNA reads TGTGCCACCAGTGATGCGTTAGGACTAGCGGGAGGATCGGCTAAGCAGTTCTTC. Its translation is CATSDALGLAGGSAKQFF.

This rearrangement joins TRBV19 to TRBJ2-2; possible D gene TRBD1, 6 bases. The CDR3 runs 14 residues. The V end was cut by 7 bases, the J end by 1 base, with 10 bases between. In germline, CDR1 is LNHDA, CDR2 SQIVND (reference sequence). CDR3 region: CASKTGRNTGELFF. The CDR3 DNA is TGTGCCAGTAAGACAGGAAGGAACACCGGGGAGCTGTTTTTT.

The V call is TRBV3-1 (or the pseudogene TRBV3-2), the J call TRBJ2-7; D perhaps matches TRBD2 (5 bases). Germline CDR1 LGHDT, CDR2 YNNKEL (reference sequence). The CDR3 spans 14 residues. Trimming pared 4 bases from V and 7 bases from J, leaving 17 bases between. As DNA, the CDR3 is TGTGCCAGCAGCCCCAGGACTCAAGAGCAGGAGCAGTACTTC. Translation: CASSPRTQEQEQYF.

The V call is TRBV7-2, the J call TRBJ1-6, with TRBD1 as a possible D gene (6 bases). Germline CDR1 reads SGHTA; CDR2 reads FQGNSA. Trimming removed 8 bases at V and 8 bases at J, with 13 bases between. The length of the CDR3 is 13 residues. CDR3 DNA: TGTGCCAGCCAACAGGGACGGGATTCACCCCTCCACTTT. The encoded protein is CASQQGRDSPLHF.

J is TRBJ2-7 and V is TRBV27; D possibly corresponds to TRBD1 (6 bases). CDR1 is MNHEY, CDR2 SMNVEV, per germline (reference sequence). CDR3 length equals 14 residues. V lost 5 bases, J lost 3 bases, and 14 bases lay in between. Here the CDR3 reads CASSTGWTSYEQYF. CDR3 DNA: TGTGCCAGCAGTACAGGGTGGACCAGCTACGAGCAGTACTTC.

V and J are TRBV2 and TRBJ2-3; D possibly corresponds to TRBD2 (5 bases). The germline gives CDR1 SNHLY, CDR2 FYNNEI. The V end lost 3 bases, the J end lost 1 base, and 5 bases lay between the germline ends. The CDR3 covers 13 residues. Here the CDR3 reads CASSEGGTDTQYF. In DNA form, the CDR3 reads TGTGCCAGCAGTGAGGGAGGCACAGATACGCAGTATTTT.

The chain is built from TRBV5-4 and TRBJ1-1, with D tentatively TRBD1 (6 bases). Looked up from germline, CDR1 is SGHNT and CDR2 is YYREEE (reference sequence). The CDR3 loop spans 15 amino acids. With 4 bases removed from V and 2 bases from J, the gap between germline ends came to 15 bases. This CDR3 reads CASSPMTGPNTEAFF. The CDR3 region has the DNA TGTGCCAGCAGCCCGATGACAGGCCCTAACACTGAAGCTTTCTTT.

The chain uses TRBV5-1 and TRBJ2-5, with TRBD1 as a possible D gene (5 bases). Trimming took off 1 base at V and 5 bases at J, with 9 bases between the two ends. This CDR3 has 13 residues. Germline lookup yields CDR1 SGHRS and CDR2 YFSETQ. In DNA form, the CDR3 reads TGCGCCAGCAGCTTGCAGGGCGAGGAGACCCAGTACTTC. Translating gives CASSLQGEETQYF. The variable domain in full, with the rest retrieved from reference TRBV5-1 and TRBJ2-5, is KAGVTQTPRYLIKTRGQQVTLSCSPISGHRSVSWYQQTPGQGLQFLFEYFSETQRNKGNFPGRFSGRQFSNSRSEMNVSTLELGDSALYLCASSLQGEETQYFGPGTRLLVL.

This chain connects TRBV3-1 (or the pseudogene TRBV3-2) to TRBJ2-5, with TRBD2 matching over 11 bases. Germline CDR1 and CDR2: LGHDT and YNNKEL (reference sequence). The CDR3 is 20 amino acids. The V gene end was trimmed by 2 bases and the J gene end by 4 bases; junction bases not matched to a gene: 18. In nucleotides, the CDR3 is TGTGCCAGCAGCCAAAGCCCTCAGGCTAGCGGGAGGAGGGGTAGAGAGACCCAGTACTTC. This sequence encodes CASSQSPQASGRRGRETQYF.

This clone was observed a single time. The chain recombines TRBV7-2 with TRBJ2-3, with no clear D. The germline V gene encodes CDR1 SGHTA and CDR2 FQGNSA. There are 15 residues in the CDR3. Trimming left V 2 bases short and J 1 base short, with 10 bases between. The CDR3 loop reads CASSLQVLGTDTQYF. CDR3 nucleotide sequence: TGTGCCAGCAGCTTACAGGTGTTAGGCACAGATACGCAGTATTTT.